These 27 T cell receptor beta chains originate from one sample sequenced in a study of Ad26.COV2.S vaccination and SARS-CoV-2 variants. Assay: immunoSEQ multiplex PCR; the TCRdb copy retains only in-frame clones and omits some. Altogether some 640,000 clones are present, around 89% being singletons, with the ten largest covering around 1.5%. The treatment here: some 20 received Ad26.COV2.S at low or high dose, single or two shots; about 5 received placebo; per-sample allocation not given. The samples date from day 63 after the first vaccine or placebo injection. The starting material was peripheral blood, obtained in a trial of Ad26.COV2.S vaccine versus placebo. The receptors derive from a person between 18 and 65 years old who received the Ad26.COV2.S COVID-19 vaccine or a placebo.

DNA for the CDR3: TGTGCCAGCAGTCCCCGCCTAGCGGGGCCACCCGGGGCCAACGTCCTGACTTTC. This sequence encodes CASSPRLAGPPGANVLTF. The rearrangement links TRBV27 to TRBJ2-6; 9 nucleotides match TRBD2. V was pared by 5 bases and J by 4 bases, with 12 bases of the junction left unmatched. This CDR3 has 18 residues. The V gene's germline CDR1 is MNHEY and CDR2 SMNVEV (reference sequence).

A single count supports this clone. The CDR3 protein is CASSQGTGRGGYTF. The CDR3 DNA sequence: TGTGCCAGCAGCCAAGGGACAGGGAGAGGTGGCTACACCTTC. The chain links TRBV3-1 (or the pseudogene TRBV3-2) to TRBJ1-2; 8 bases fit TRBD1. The CDR3 length is 14 residues. V dropped 1 base and J dropped 7; count of bases not matched to a gene: 5. Per germline, CDR1 LGHDT and CDR2 YNNKEL (reference sequence).

V gene TRBV27 combines with J gene TRBJ2-1; the match to TRBD1 covers 8 bases. V lost 3 bases and J lost 7; bases outside the gene matches: 8. The germline gives CDR1 MNHEY, CDR2 SMNVEV (reference sequence). There are 15 residues in the CDR3. The CDR3 DNA sequence: TGTGCCAGCAGTTTCCCAGGGGGCGGGTTAAATGAGCAGTTCTTC. Its translation is CASSFPGGGLNEQFF.

This sequence joins TRBV6-1 and TRBJ2-7; 7 bases agree with TRBD2. Germline loops: CDR1 MNHNS, CDR2 SASEGT. The CDR3 loop spans 14 amino acids. Losses at the gene ends were 7 bases for V and 7 bases for J; bases not matched to a gene: 13. The CDR3: CASTGTTRAGEQYF. The CDR3 DNA sequence: TGTGCCAGCACAGGGACTACCCGGGCGGGGGAGCAGTACTTC.

This clone was observed a handful of times. This specimen includes other DNA sequences encoding the same CDR3. The genes are TRBV24-1 and TRBJ1-2; no reliable D call. CDR1 is KGHDR, CDR2 SFDVKD, per germline. V gave up 1 base and J gave up 5 bases, with 7 bases separating them. The CDR3 is made up of 13 amino acids. The CDR3: CATSDFTGYGYTF. For the CDR3, the DNA is TGTGCCACCAGTGATTTTACGGGGTATGGCTACACCTTC.

The rearrangement uses TRBV18 and TRBJ1-2; no definite D call. Germline CDR1 is KGHSH and CDR2 is LQKENI. CDR3 length: 14 amino acids. Deletions cut 6 bases from V and 0 bases from J, with 11 bases between. The CDR3 DNA follows: TGTGCCAGCTCCCGAGACACCGCTAACTATGGCTACACCTTC. Its protein is CASSRDTANYGYTF.

The V gene is TRBV30, the J gene TRBJ1-5; no reliable D call. Germline V CDR1 and CDR2: GTSNPN, SVGIG (reference sequence). The CDR3 extends over 13 amino acids. The ends were cut back, 0 bases at V and 5 bases at J, with 8 bases in the middle. Written as DNA, the CDR3 is TGTGCCTGGAGTGTAGGGCAGGATCAGCCCCAGCATTTT. Amino acid sequence: CAWSVGQDQPQHF.

This sequence joins TRBV4-2 and TRBJ2-1, with D unclear. Trimming shortened V by 3 bases and J by 12 bases, and 15 bases separated the two germline ends. This CDR3 has 13 amino acids. Per germline, CDR1 LGHNA and CDR2 YNFKEQ. As DNA, the CDR3 is TGTGCCAGCAGCCACCGGCTACCCTACGGGCAGTTCTTC. Its protein is CASSHRLPYGQFF.

The chain recombines TRBV19 with TRBJ2-7; D is perhaps TRBD2 (6 bases). Trimming took 5 bases from V and 4 from J, leaving 15 bases between them. Germline CDR1 is LNHDA and CDR2 is SQIVND (reference sequence). The CDR3 is made up of 14 amino acids. The CDR3 loop is CASSAGLARYEQYF. The CDR3 region has the DNA TGTGCCAGTAGTGCGGGGCTCGCGCGGTACGAGCAGTACTTC.

A word on this clone: The junction departs from germline at one end; a sequencing error may be responsible. The J gene is TRBJ1-6, the V gene TRBV30; D call uncertain. The CDR3 has 13 amino acids. Per the germline V gene, CDR1 is GTSNPN and CDR2 is SVGIG (reference sequence). CDR3 loop: CAWRTSGISSLHF. The CDR3 coding sequence is TGTGCCTGGAGGACAAGCGGGATTTCATCCCTCCACTTT.

V is TRBV7-9 and J is TRBJ2-2, with 9 nucleotides matching TRBD2. Germline lookup yields CDR1 SEHNR and CDR2 FQNEAQ (reference sequence). The CDR3 covers 16 residues. After removal of 2 bases from V and 5 bases from J, the junction contained 6 bases not matched to a gene. CDR3 loop: CASSLFLAGVTGELFF. DNA of the CDR3: TGTGCCAGCAGCTTATTTTTAGCGGGAGTTACCGGGGAGCTGTTTTTT.

The rearrangement joins TRBV5-1 to TRBJ1-5; no clear D. The CDR3 contains 14 residues. Germline lookup yields CDR1 SGHRS and CDR2 YFSETQ. Trimming removed 4 bases at V and 5 bases at J, with 13 bases between. The CDR3 bases are TGCGCCAGCAGCCCCAGATCCGGCCATCAGCCCCAGCATTTT. Amino acid sequence: CASSPRSGHQPQHF. The full variable domain, rest sourced from reference TRBV5-1 and TRBJ1-5, is KAGVTQTPRYLIKTRGQQVTLSCSPISGHRSVSWYQQTPGQGLQFLFEYFSETQRNKGNFPGRFSGRQFSNSRSEMNVSTLELGDSALYLCASSPRSGHQPQHFGDGTRLSIL.

This chain joins TRBV19 and TRBJ1-4, with D hard to call. Germline lookup yields CDR1 LNHDA and CDR2 SQIVND (reference sequence). This CDR3 contains 13 residues. Trimming shortened V by 3 bases and J by 0 bases, and 2 bases separated the two germline ends. CDR3 amino acids: CASSISTNEKLFF. CDR3 sequence (DNA): TGTGCCAGTAGTATTTCAACTAATGAAAAACTGTTTTTT.

This clone appeared once. This chain links TRBV11-2 with TRBJ2-7; D ambiguous. The CDR3 is 13 residues long. The V gene's germline CDR1 is SGHAT and CDR2 FQNNGV. The germline V and J ends were trimmed by 3 bases and 3 bases, with 9 bases remaining between them. The CDR3 sequence: CASSLGTFYEQYF. The CDR3 coding sequence is TGTGCCAGCAGCTTGGGCACATTCTACGAGCAGTACTTC.

The rearrangement links TRBV7-9 to TRBJ2-3; 9 nucleotides agree with TRBD2. This CDR3 has 16 residues. V was pared by 5 bases and J by 0 bases, with 6 bases of the junction left unmatched. The V gene's germline CDR1 is SEHNR and CDR2 FQNEAQ (reference sequence). DNA of the CDR3: TGTGCCAGCAGCCGTAATAGCGGGAGTAGCACAGATACGCAGTATTTT. This codes for CASSRNSGSSTDTQYF.

The J gene is TRBJ2-7, the V gene TRBV7-6; maybe TRBD2 (5 bases). V lost 5 bases, J lost 4 bases, and 9 bases lay in between. CDR3 length equals 12 residues. Germline values: CDR1 SGHVS, CDR2 FNYEAQ. Here the CDR3 reads CASSPERYEQYF. CDR3 DNA sequence: TGTGCCAGCAGCCCGGAGCGGTACGAGCAGTACTTC.

This clone was observed a few times. The rearrangement links TRBV6-5 to TRBJ1-1; 7 bases align to TRBD1. The CDR3 is made up of 13 amino acids. The germline V gene has CDR1 MNHEY and CDR2 SVGAGI. V shed 6 bases, J shed 5 bases, and the junction held 6 bases outside the gene matches. CDR3: CASSRGWETEAFF. CDR3 nucleotides: TGTGCCAGCAGCAGGGGGTGGGAGACTGAAGCTTTCTTT.

J is TRBJ2-1 and V is TRBV16, with unresolved D. CDR3 size: 13 residues. From germline, CDR1 is KGHSY and CDR2 FQNENV. V was clipped by 2 bases and J by 7 bases, with 9 bases between them. CDR3 amino acids: CASSQSEANEQFF. CDR3 DNA: TGTGCCAGCAGCCAAAGTGAAGCGAATGAGCAGTTCTTC.

The rearrangement joins TRBV6-2 or TRBV6-3 to TRBJ2-7; D gene ambiguous. The CDR3 runs 13 residues. Trimming removed 6 bases at V and 2 bases at J, with 11 bases between. CDR1 is MNHEY and CDR2 is SVGEGT in the germline V gene. The DNA for the CDR3 is TGTGCCAGCAGCCCGGACGGAGCCTACGAGCAGTACTTC. It translates to CASSPDGAYEQYF.

This clone has just a few counts. The chain couples TRBV5-1 to TRBJ1-1; D call uncertain. Trimming took off 5 bases at V and 0 bases at J, with 11 bases between the two ends. Germline values: CDR1 SGHRS, CDR2 YFSETQ. CDR3 length: 14 residues. In DNA, the CDR3 is TGCGCCAGCAGGTACAGCCTCATGAACACTGAAGCTTTCTTT. It translates to CASRYSLMNTEAFF.

This clone was found once. This chain connects TRBV2 to TRBJ1-1; weak D call: TRBD1 (6 bases). CDR1 SNHLY and CDR2 FYNNEI come from the germline V gene. Trimming removed 10 bases from V and 0 bases from J, with 15 bases in between. The CDR3 spans 14 residues. The CDR3 nucleotides are TGTGCCATCTCCACCCAGGGGATGAACACTGAAGCTTTCTTT. Amino acids: CAISTQGMNTEAFF.

The chain employs TRBV10-3 and TRBJ2-7, with 8 bases aligning to TRBD1. The CDR3 has 18 residues. Germline loops: CDR1 ENHRY, CDR2 SYGVKD. V lost 3 bases, J lost 9 bases, and 22 bases stayed unmatched. CDR3 region: CAISDPSASGGPTIGQYF. For the CDR3, the DNA is TGTGCCATCAGTGACCCATCGGCGTCAGGGGGCCCTACGATCGGGCAGTACTTC.

This sequence joins TRBV5-6 and TRBJ2-2; 12 bases are a match to TRBD1. Germline V gene sequence: CDR1 SGHDT, CDR2 YYEEEE. The CDR3 loop spans 15 amino acids. V lost 6 bases, J lost 5 bases, and 5 bases stayed unmatched. DNA for the CDR3: TGTGCCAGCAACCGGGACAGGGGGCAAACCGGGGAGCTGTTTTTT. Translated, it gives CASNRDRGQTGELFF.

A note on this clone: The same CDR3 also results from other DNA sequences found in this sample. The V and J genes are TRBV6-5 and TRBJ1-1, with 10 nucleotides matching TRBD1. CDR3 size: 13 residues. Germline assignment: CDR1 MNHEY and CDR2 SVGAGI. J gave up 6 bases and V 6 bases, and 4 bases lay outside the gene matches. For the CDR3, the DNA is TGTGCCAGCAGCCGAGGGACAGGGGCTGAAGCTTTCTTT. Translation: CASSRGTGAEAFF.

V is TRBV5-1 and J is TRBJ2-7; a weak D match, TRBD1 (6 bases). Germline loops: CDR1 SGHRS, CDR2 YFSETQ. This CDR3 has 12 amino acids. V lost 2 bases and J 6 bases, leaving 9 bases between the germline ends. CDR3 in DNA: TGCGCCAGCAGCTTTCAGGGGTCCGAGCAGTACTTC. Its translation: CASSFQGSEQYF.

This chain links TRBV19 with TRBJ2-1, with 7 bases aligning to TRBD2. Germline CDR1 reads LNHDA; CDR2 reads SQIVND (reference sequence). The CDR3 is 16 amino acids. Germline trimming cut 5 bases from V and 9 bases from J; bases unmatched to any gene: 16. DNA of the CDR3: TGTGCCAGTAGTGTAGCGGGCGGGATCGGCACGGGTGAGCAGTTCTTC. This codes for CASSVAGGIGTGEQFF.

This clone was detected once. The chain uses TRBV10-3 and TRBJ2-3; the D gene could be TRBD1 or TRBD2 (5 bases each). Between the trimmed V and J ends, which lost 3 bases and 6 bases, there was a span of 19 bases. The CDR3 has 16 amino acids. Germline loops: CDR1 ENHRY, CDR2 SYGVKD. The CDR3 DNA reads as TGTGCCATCAGTGACGTTGGGGGTCAGATGGATGATACGCAGTATTTT. Translated: CAISDVGGQMDDTQYF.